The sequence of this T cell receptor (beta chain) was determined in a study of T-cell reconstitution after alpha-beta-depleted transplantation in children. The CDR3 totals 14 residues. V was shortened by 5 bases and J by 4 bases, with 13 bases between the two germline ends. Germline V gives CDR1 SGHTA, CDR2 FQGNSA. For TCRbeta, the library was prepared with unique molecular identifiers. MiXCR, run by TCRdb on the PCR reads, gives a single entry per CDR3 protein. The profile shows roughly 23,000 distinct CDR3 sequences, approximately 11% of them singletons. This clonotype has ten or more counts. The sequence derives from a human donor who donated a stem cell graft to a child with chronic granulomatous disease. The chain combines TRBV7-2 with TRBJ2-3; no definite D call. Sequencing was performed on PBMCs from the stem cell graft donor, taken from the stem cell graft. The CDR3 reads CASSRSGPADTQYF. DNA for the CDR3: TGTGCCAGCAGCCGGTCGGGTCCAGCAGATACGCAGTATTTT.